This TCR beta chain was captured by sequencing in a study of CD8+ T cells in alopecia areata. Deletions cut 5 bases from V and 3 bases from J, with 11 bases between. CDR3 length: 14 residues. The germline V gene encodes CDR1 SGHRS and CDR2 YFSETQ. Sequencing used cDNA as its template, made by extracting RNA and reverse transcribing it. Clones were read by immunoSEQ multiplex PCR, and TCRdb kept only the in-frame ones, dropping some. The sample holds more than 110,000 clones, around 60% seen once. A single count supports this clone. Sorting separated CD4+ and CD8+ T cells out of PBMCs. The chain links TRBV5-1 to TRBJ2-2; D call uncertain. This receptor was obtained from a human donor with alopecia areata. The sample in question was CD4+ T cells sorted from blood, obtained at week 0. The CDR3 sequence: CASRSGIDTGELFF. The CDR3 region has the DNA TGCGCCAGCAGATCAGGAATTGACACCGGGGAGCTGTTTTTT.